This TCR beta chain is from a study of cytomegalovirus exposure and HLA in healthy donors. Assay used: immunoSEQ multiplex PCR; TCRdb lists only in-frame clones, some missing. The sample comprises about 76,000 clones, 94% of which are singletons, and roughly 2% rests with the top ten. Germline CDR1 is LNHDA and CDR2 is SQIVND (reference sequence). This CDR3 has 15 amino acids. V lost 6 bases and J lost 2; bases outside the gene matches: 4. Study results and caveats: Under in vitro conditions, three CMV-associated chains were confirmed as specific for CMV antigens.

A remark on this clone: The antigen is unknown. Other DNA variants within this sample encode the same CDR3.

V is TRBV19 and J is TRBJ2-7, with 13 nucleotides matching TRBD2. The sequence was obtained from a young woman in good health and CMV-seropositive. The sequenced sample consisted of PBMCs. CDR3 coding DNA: TGTGCCAGTAGCATTGGACTAGCGGGGGCCTACGAGCAGTACTTC. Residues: CASSIGLAGAYEQYF. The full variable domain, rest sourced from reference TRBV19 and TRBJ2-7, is DGGITQSPKYLFRKEGQNVTLSCEQNLNHDAMYWYRQDPGQGLRLIYYSQIVNDFQKGDIAEGYSVSREKKESFPLTVTSAQKNPTAFYLCASSIGLAGAYEQYFGPGTRLTVT.